This TCR beta chain derives from a study of identical twins. TCRdb ran MiXCR on the 5' RACE reads and lists one entry per CDR3 protein. The table shows 500,000 to 650,000 distinct CDR3 sequences, with 20% to 25% occurring only once. This CDR3 region has 17 residues. The V end was cut by 0 bases, the J end by 0 bases, with 9 bases between. The germline gives CDR1 SGHAT, CDR2 FQNNGV. Study-wide points: The study drew conclusions from cross-sectional statistical analysis, not from following the same donors. Out-of-frame alpha sequences common to twins were enriched for low generation probability.

As regards this clonotype: The antigen remains unidentified.

A further study also used this sample, focusing on yellow fever vaccine responses in identical twins.

Sequencing was carried out using CD4+ T cells sorted from blood. The chain recombines TRBV11-2 with TRBJ2-6; the D gene is possibly TRBD2 (5 bases). The source is a woman younger than 30 in good health. CDR3 sequence reads: CASSLDSGNSGANVLTF. In DNA, the CDR3 is TGTGCCAGCAGCTTAGATTCCGGGAACTCTGGGGCCAACGTCCTGACTTTC. Full variable domain (missing parts from reference TRBV11-2 and TRBJ2-6): EAGVAQSPRYKIIEKRQSVAFWCNPISGHATLYWYQQILGQGPKLLIQFQNNGVVDDSQLPKDRFSAERLKGVDSTLKIQPAKLEDSAVYLCASSLDSGNSGANVLTFGAGSRLTVL.